These T cell receptor beta chains were read from a single sample in a study of blood T cell repertoires in COVID-19. The repertoire was sequenced with immunoSEQ multiplex PCR; TCRdb's copy has only in-frame clones and lacks some. The table records about 160,000 clones, around four fifths of them present only once. Sequencing input: peripheral blood. Receptors originate from an elderly woman with acute or convalescent COVID-19. The CDR3 runs from the conserved cysteine through the conserved F or W.

V gene: TRBV11-3
CDR3 protein: CASSETGANVLTF

V gene: TRBV18
CDR3 protein: CASSPQPGQDAEKLFF

V gene: TRBV3-1/TRBV3-2
CDR3 protein: CASSQGTRLAGVAKNIQYF

V gene: TRBV9
CDR3 protein: CASSLGTSGSNEQFF

V gene: TRBV7-9
CDR3 protein: CASSLPSGTGSYEQYF

V gene: TRBV29-1
CDR3 protein: CSAMAGQRNEQFF

V gene: TRBV5-1
CDR3 protein: CASSFGQGETQYF

V gene: TRBV18
CDR3 protein: CASSPQDRNTEAFF

V gene: TRBV5-6
CDR3 protein: CASSFRTSGGTDTQYF

V gene: TRBV11-2
CDR3 protein: CASSSYTDTQYF

V gene: TRBV24-1
CDR3 protein: CATTTRDISTDTQYF

V gene: TRBV19
CDR3 protein: CASTVGTVHAGELFF

V gene: TRBV4-1
CDR3 protein: CASSQDLAQNEQFF

V gene: TRBV6-1
CDR3 protein: CASSEAGQDQFF

V gene: TRBV7-2
CDR3 protein: CASSLTGAYNEQFF

V gene: TRBV29-1
CDR3 protein: CSGGVSYEQYF

V gene: TRBV6-2/TRBV6-3
CDR3 protein: CASSYGTSGRASQETQYF

V gene: TRBV3-1/TRBV3-2
CDR3 protein: CASSQPRTGDNEQFF

V gene: TRBV6-6
CDR3 protein: CASSLRGLGTEAFF

V gene: TRBV5-1
CDR3 protein: CASGQSGETQYF

V gene: TRBV19
CDR3 protein: CASSILGSGGQVRGGSGANVLTF

V gene: TRBV2
CDR3 protein: CASRRQGDSTEAFF

V gene: TRBV11-1
CDR3 protein: CASSGTGSGSEQFF

V gene: TRBV6-5
CDR3 protein: CASRVGGALNTEAFF

V gene: TRBV30
CDR3 protein: CAWSPGQGGRAQHF

V gene: TRBV5-1
CDR3 protein: CASSGTSEAFF

V gene: TRBV10-3
CDR3 protein: CAISEVGGGEQYF

V gene: TRBV3-1/TRBV3-2
CDR3 protein: CASSQRGSGNTIYF

V gene: TRBV6-5
CDR3 protein: CASGTGDISYEQYF

V gene: TRBV18
CDR3 protein: CASSPQGAHEQFF

V gene: TRBV3-1/TRBV3-2
CDR3 protein: CASRQRLANEQFF

V gene: TRBV18
CDR3 protein: CASSPRDSQETQYF

V gene: TRBV5-4
CDR3 protein: CASSYDLRSQETQYF

V gene: TRBV30
CDR3 protein: CAWRDTGFAGNTIYF

V gene: TRBV5-1
CDR3 protein: CASSLDGREGFF

V gene: TRBV24-1
CDR3 protein: CATQEAGGGNEQFF

V gene: TRBV30
CDR3 protein: CASRGETGRPLSTDTQYF

V gene: TRBV3-1/TRBV3-2
CDR3 protein: CASEGQQNTEAFF

V gene: TRBV25-1
CDR3 protein: CASSESGTGGYGYTF

V gene: TRBV7-8
CDR3 protein: CASSLAGTGGSYEQYF

V gene: TRBV5-6
CDR3 protein: CASSSLQQGGNEKLFF

V gene: TRBV18
CDR3 protein: CASSPSRGPYNSPLHF

V gene: TRBV19
CDR3 protein: CASSAAKQGPLYEQYF

V gene: TRBV10-3
CDR3 protein: CAIRGDSGSYNEQFF

V gene: TRBV10-3
CDR3 protein: CAISEPVAGGNTGELFF

V gene: TRBV18
CDR3 protein: CASSPQGDEQFF

V gene: TRBV19
CDR3 protein: CASRDLTGITEAFF

V gene: TRBV11-2
CDR3 protein: CASSLVPSGSTDTQYF